Listed below are T cell receptor beta chains from one sample, sequenced in a study of cytomegalovirus exposure and HLA in healthy donors. Assay used: immunoSEQ multiplex PCR; TCRdb lists only in-frame clones, some missing. Among some 150,000 clones, around 78% were seen once, and the ten largest hold over 2.5%. The sequenced material came from PBMCs. These receptors originate from a man aged 40-50 years in good health and CMV-seropositive. Each CDR3 is given with its conserved first and last residue. A D gene is named only where the DNA matches it firmly. A clone size is listed for some rows: how often the clone was seen (once, few, many), or a class if it is expanded.

cdr3_aa cdr3_nt j_call v_call d_call clone_size
CASSVGGQESNQPQHF TGTGCCAGCAGCGTAGGTGGACAGGAAAGCAATCAGCCCCAGCATTTT TRBJ1-5 TRBV9 TRBD1 once
CASSTNYGNQPQHF TGTGCCAGTAGTACTAATTACGGCAATCAGCCCCAGCATTTT TRBJ1-5 TRBV19 . .
CASSRRDTPYGYTF TGTGCCAGCAGCCGAAGGGACACCCCCTATGGCTACACCTTC TRBJ1-2 TRBV2 . few
CASSPSLNTEAFF TGTGCCAGCTCACCCTCTTTGAACACTGAAGCTTTCTTT TRBJ1-1 TRBV18 . .
CASSPVGQVNIQYF TGCGCCAGCAGCCCGGTCGGACAGGTAAACATTCAGTACTTC TRBJ2-4 TRBV5-1 TRBD1 .
CASSEIPYFGGGPWSYNEQFF TGTGCCAGTAGCGAAATCCCTTACTTCGGGGGAGGGCCTTGGTCCTACAATGAGCAGTTCTTC TRBJ2-1 TRBV19 TRBD2 .
CASSSPGENTDTQYF TGTGCCAGCAGTTCCCCAGGGGAGAACACAGATACGCAGTATTTT TRBJ2-3 TRBV6-5 . .
CSSSLAGRSYEQYF TGTTCCAGCAGCTTAGCCGGGAGGTCCTACGAGCAGTACTTC TRBJ2-7 TRBV7-9 TRBD2 .
CASSSHSSGRIYEQYF TGTGCCAGCAGTTCCCATTCTAGCGGGAGGATATACGAGCAGTACTTC TRBJ2-7 TRBV28 TRBD2 .
CASSFGRGGLTEAFF TGCGCCAGCAGCTTTGGCCGGGGGGGACTCACTGAAGCTTTCTTT TRBJ1-1 TRBV5-1 . few
CASGTSGSYNEQFF TGCGCCAGCGGGACTAGCGGGAGCTACAATGAGCAGTTCTTC TRBJ2-1 TRBV10-2 TRBD2 .
CASSEFSADNSNQPQHF TGCGCCAGCAGTGAGTTCTCGGCAGACAATAGCAATCAGCCCCAGCATTTT TRBJ1-5 TRBV10-2 . once
CASSTRQGTQETQYF TGTGCCAGCTCAACGAGACAGGGCACACAAGAGACCCAGTACTTC TRBJ2-5 TRBV18 TRBD1 .
CASNQGAMFF TGTGCCTCGAACCAGGGGGCTATGTTCTTC TRBJ2-1 TRBV30 TRBD1 .
CATSRGTGGNQPQHF TGTGCCACCAGCAGGGGTACAGGGGGCAATCAGCCCCAGCATTTT TRBJ1-5 TRBV15 TRBD1 .
CASADRAMVQPQHF TGTGCCAGCGCGGACAGGGCAATGGTGCAGCCCCAGCATTTT TRBJ1-5 TRBV27 TRBD1 .
CASSPGQYGNEQFF TGTGCCAGCAGTCCGGGACAGTACGGCAATGAGCAGTTCTTC TRBJ2-1 TRBV27 TRBD1 few
CASSPGTSGVYNEQFF TGTGCCAGCTCACCTGGGACTAGCGGGGTGTACAATGAGCAGTTCTTC TRBJ2-1 TRBV18 TRBD2 .
CASSDRANEKLFF TGTGCCAGCAGTGACAGGGCAAATGAAAAACTGTTTTTT TRBJ1-4 TRBV6-1 . .
CASSLEARHEQYF TGTGCCAGCAGCTTAGAGGCGCGGCACGAGCAGTACTTC TRBJ2-7 TRBV7-6 . .
CASSELMGGQGSYEQYF TGTGCCAGCAGTGAATTAATGGGCGGACAGGGAAGCTACGAGCAGTACTTC TRBJ2-7 TRBV25-1 TRBD1 few
CASSTRDRSNQPQHF TGTGCCAGTAGTACCCGGGACAGGAGCAATCAGCCCCAGCATTTT TRBJ1-5 TRBV19 TRBD1 .
CAISPNLAAYNNEQFF TGTGCCATCAGTCCGAATTTAGCGGCTTATAACAATGAGCAGTTCTTC TRBJ2-1 TRBV10-3 . .
CASRIRKNTEAFF TGTGCCAGCAGAATCAGGAAGAACACTGAAGCTTTCTTT TRBJ1-1 TRBV11-1 . .
CASSPTRQAVNTEAFF TGTGCCAGCAGCCCCACCCGACAGGCGGTGAACACTGAAGCTTTCTTT TRBJ1-1 TRBV7-2 . .
CASSSQGQGRETQYF TGTGCCAGCAGTTCCCAAGGACAGGGTAGGGAGACCCAGTACTTC TRBJ2-5 TRBV28 TRBD1 .
CATLTGTSEYNEQFF TGTGCCACTCTTACCGGGACTAGCGAGTACAATGAGCAGTTCTTC TRBJ2-1 TRBV6-6 TRBD2 few
CASSTRDLPYNEQFF TGTGCCAGCAGCACCCGGGACTTGCCCTACAATGAGCAGTTCTTC TRBJ2-1 TRBV11-3 . .
CASSQDRFRQFF TGCGCCAGCAGCCAAGACAGGTTTAGGCAGTTCTTC TRBJ2-1 TRBV4-3 . .
CASSFLQGSYEQYF TGTGCCAGCAGTTTCCTTCAGGGATCCTACGAGCAGTACTTC TRBJ2-7 TRBV28 . .
CASSGTGTYSPLHF TGTGCCAGCAGTGGCACGGGAACCTATTCACCCCTCCACTTT TRBJ1-6 TRBV25-1 . .
CASSPTGDYGYTF TGTGCCAGCAGCCCGACAGGGGACTATGGCTACACCTTC TRBJ1-2 TRBV7-2 TRBD1 .
CASSKKGHSFSGNTIYF TGTGCCAGCAGCAAAAAGGGACACAGCTTCTCTGGAAACACCATATATTTT TRBJ1-3 TRBV21-1 . few
CASSSDRDRQYF TGCGCCAGCAGCTCCGACAGGGACAGGCAGTACTTC TRBJ2-7 TRBV5-1 TRBD1 few
CASSRLAQETQYF TGTGCCAGCAGCCGACTAGCCCAAGAGACCCAGTACTTC TRBJ2-5 TRBV11-3 TRBD2 .
CASSFSGATSGSLNSYEQYF TGTGCCAGCAGCTTCTCCGGGGCGACTAGCGGGAGTTTAAACTCCTACGAGCAGTACTTC TRBJ2-7 TRBV5-4 TRBD2 .
CASNGQVVDNQPQHF TGTGCCAGCAACGGACAGGTCGTCGACAATCAGCCCCAGCATTTT TRBJ1-5 TRBV2 TRBD1 .
CASSENSWRTQYF TGTGCCAGCAGTGAAAACTCCTGGAGGACCCAGTACTTC TRBJ2-5 TRBV6-1 . .
CAWSVLERNTEAFF TGTGCCTGGAGTGTACTCGAAAGGAACACTGAAGCTTTCTTT TRBJ1-1 TRBV30 . .
CASTTGGPGNTIYF TGTGCCAGCACTACAGGGGGCCCTGGAAACACCATATATTTT TRBJ1-3 TRBV2 TRBD1 .
CASSSRQGGISNQPQHF TGTGCCAGTAGTTCCCGACAGGGAGGAATTAGCAATCAGCCCCAGCATTTT TRBJ1-5 TRBV19 TRBD1 .